This is a list of T cell receptor beta chains from one sample in a study of post-analysis software for immune sequencing data. Each CDR3 protein gets one entry after TCRdb re-called the PCR reads with MiXCR. This sample has roughly 870,000 distinct CDR3 sequences, with roughly 50% found just once. Specimen: blood. The receptor source for this set is a girl aged 10 to 17 with multiple sclerosis. CDR3s include the opening cysteine and the closing phenylalanine or tryptophan. The D gene is left open where the match is weak. Some rows mark clone size as missing; the rest say once, few, many or name a class of expanded clone.

abundance: .
d_gene: .
v_gene: TRBV5-1
j_gene: TRBJ2-6
len: 16
CDR3nt: TGCGCCAGCAGCGCCCCAGTTATCTCTGGGGCCAACGTCCTGACTTTC
CDR3aa: CASSAPVISGANVLTF

abundance: once
d_gene: TRBD1
v_gene: TRBV5-1
j_gene: TRBJ1-5
len: 15
CDR3nt: TGCGCCAGCAGGCGGACAGGGAGCGATGATCAGCCCCAGCATTTT
CDR3aa: CASRRTGSDDQPQHF

abundance: .
d_gene: .
v_gene: TRBV6-5
j_gene: TRBJ2-1
len: 15
CDR3nt: TGTGCCAGCAGTTACTCAACCACTAGAAACAATGAGCAGTTCTTC
CDR3aa: CASSYSTTRNNEQFF

abundance: .
d_gene: .
v_gene: TRBV27
j_gene: TRBJ1-2
len: 14
CDR3nt: TGTGCCAGCAGTAGAGTCGCGCGGACCTATGGCTACACCTTC
CDR3aa: CASSRVARTYGYTF

abundance: few
d_gene: TRBD1
v_gene: TRBV7-9
j_gene: TRBJ2-4
len: 19
CDR3nt: TGTGCCAGCAGCGTTGGGACAGGGGGAACCGGACTAGCCAAAAACATTCAGTACTTC
CDR3aa: CASSVGTGGTGLAKNIQYF

abundance: .
d_gene: .
v_gene: TRBV20-1
j_gene: TRBJ1-1
len: 14
CDR3nt: TGCAGTGCTAGAGAAGGAGGAGTGAACACTGAAGCTTTCTTT
CDR3aa: CSAREGGVNTEAFF

abundance: many
d_gene: .
v_gene: TRBV29-1
j_gene: TRBJ2-1
len: 14
CDR3nt: TGCAGCGTTACCCTCGAAAGAGGTTTTAATGAGCAGTTCTTC
CDR3aa: CSVTLERGFNEQFF

abundance: .
d_gene: TRBD2
v_gene: TRBV6-5
j_gene: TRBJ2-5
len: 16
CDR3nt: TGTGCCAGCAGTTACTACGGACTAGCTAATCAAGAGACCCAGTACTTC
CDR3aa: CASSYYGLANQETQYF

abundance: medium-sized
d_gene: TRBD2
v_gene: TRBV20-1
j_gene: TRBJ2-3
len: 16
CDR3nt: TGCAGTGCTAGAGATCAAGGGCGGGGGGACACAGATACGCAGTATTTT
CDR3aa: CSARDQGRGDTDTQYF

abundance: few
d_gene: .
v_gene: TRBV20-1
j_gene: TRBJ1-4
len: 11
CDR3nt: TGCAGTGCTGGGGGTTCTGAAAAACTGTTTTTT
CDR3aa: CSAGGSEKLFF

abundance: .
d_gene: .
v_gene: TRBV30
j_gene: TRBJ1-2
len: 14
CDR3nt: TGTGCCTGGAGTGTACCGGGAGTAGGGTATGGCTACACCTTC
CDR3aa: CAWSVPGVGYGYTF

abundance: few
d_gene: .
v_gene: TRBV29-1
j_gene: TRBJ1-5
len: 14
CDR3nt: TGCAGCGTCGCCCAGGACGGGGTAGGCCAGCCCCAGCATTTT
CDR3aa: CSVAQDGVGQPQHF

abundance: .
d_gene: .
v_gene: TRBV27
j_gene: TRBJ2-7
len: 14
CDR3nt: TGTGCCAGCAGCCTGCGGGGAGGTTACTACGAGCAGTACTTC
CDR3aa: CASSLRGGYYEQYF

abundance: .
d_gene: .
v_gene: TRBV6-5
j_gene: TRBJ2-1
len: 11
CDR3nt: TGTGCCAGCAGTAACATTCATGAGCAGTTCTTC
CDR3aa: CASSNIHEQFF

abundance: .
d_gene: .
v_gene: TRBV5-1
j_gene: TRBJ2-7
len: 14
CDR3nt: TGCGCCAGCAGCTTGGAGGCAGGGGACTACGAGCAGTACTTC
CDR3aa: CASSLEAGDYEQYF

abundance: few
d_gene: TRBD1
v_gene: TRBV5-1
j_gene: TRBJ1-2
len: 14
CDR3nt: TGCGCCAGCAGCTTGGAGCGGGCAGGGGGTGGCTACACCTTC
CDR3aa: CASSLERAGGGYTF

abundance: .
d_gene: .
v_gene: TRBV14
j_gene: TRBJ2-7
len: 18
CDR3nt: TGTGCCAGCAGCCATTCCCCCCGCTCGACCGAAGCACCTCGTGAGCAGTACTTC
CDR3aa: CASSHSPRSTEAPREQYF